Listed here is a single TCR beta chain. Its recognized antigen is unknown. Base qualities were left out, and no much larger clone turns up one base away. Library preparation was by RT-PCR. Sequencing instrument: Illumina HiSeq 2500. TCRdb reprocessed the public reads (quality trimming at Q25 with fastp, clone calling with MiXCR) and kept in-frame beta chains. Every entry covers one CDR3 protein and lists the most common genes and DNA from its rows. The sample profile shows hundreds of thousands of distinct CDR3 sequences; over 9% of them were found once. The top ten constitute roughly 9.6% of the sample. The source of the sample is a study of response to subunit inactivated influenza vaccine (dated by TCRdb to 2017 to 2018). In the study overall: Deep quantitative profiling of the T cell receptor repertoire was used in the study to follow responses to a trivalent subunit inactivated influenza vaccine. Broader findings and caveats from the paper: The authors suggested that each seasonal influenza vaccination may recruit only a limited number of new T cells.

V loses 5 bases at its end and J loses 2 bases; junction bases beyond the gene matches: 7. The cysteine opens and the phenylalanine closes a CDR3 of 15 amino acids. Just CDR3 DNA is preserved here, 45 bases in frame from base 1. The CDR1 and CDR2 encoded by the germline V gene (reference sequence) are SEHNR and FQNEAQ. These data also featured in a second study, about T cells expressing NK-cell markers. The second study, in turn, reports: 5'RACE template switching, by which a universal primer site and unique molecular identifiers were added, was used to make TCR beta cDNA libraries. TCR beta-chain repertoires were profiled in sorted CD3+CD56+NKG2C+, CD3+CD56+NKG2C- and CD3+CD56-NKG2C+ T-cell subsets from several donors. Most of the eight sequenced donors were HCMV-seropositive and one was HCMV-seronegative. To restrict sorting to alphabetaTCR-expressing T cells, an anti-gammadeltaTCR antibody was added in several experiments. In a handful of donors, the dominant CD3+CD56+NKG2C+ clonotypes ranked among the top 10 CD8+ clonotypes, making up roughly 1.0-8% of CD8+ T cells. Those dominant clonotypes were again the most abundant among CD3+CD56-NKG2C+ cells in several donors, at about 28.3-65%. It remained unclear whether the expanded NKG2C-expressing T cell clones were specific for HCMV antigens. The eight sequenced donors were randomly selected healthy volunteers, three men and five women. HCMV-specific IgG was detected in serum with a commercial ELISA kit to determine HCMV serostatus. Ficoll density gradient centrifugation was used to isolate peripheral blood mononuclear cells from blood. Bulk peripheral blood T-cell repertoires were additionally sequenced from unsorted PBMC for over 5 donors. Priming for cDNA synthesis came from the TCR beta constant segment, and two successive PCR amplification steps followed. Libraries were sequenced as 2 x 150 bp reads on Illumina HiSeq 2000/2500, MiSeq or NextSeq. Reads were demultiplexed and grouped by UMI with MIGEC, and clonotypes were assembled and quantified with MiTCR. To exclude erroneous sequences, only TCR cDNA sequences supported by at least two reads were retained. The tcR package was used for downstream repertoire analysis, and clonotypes were matched across fractions by CDR3 nucleotide sequence plus V segment. VDJmatch was used to annotate antigen specificity against VDJdb, with one amino acid substitution in CDR3 allowed.

The chain is encoded by TRBV7-9 joined to TRBJ1-2, with 8 bases in between that match TRBD1. The clonotype originates from a man between 45 and 60 years old who received an inactivated influenza vaccine. Donor details come from another sample of the same person, matched by shared clones. Sequences were derived from PBMCs from blood, sampled on the day of vaccination. The nucleotides are TGTGCCAGCAGCCCAGGACAGGGCTGGAACTATGGCTACACCTTC. Its protein product is CASSPGQGWNYGYTF.